The next 26 T cell receptor beta chains were all read from a single sample in a study of T cells after yellow fever vaccination (dated by TCRdb to the late 2010s). The library was built by means of 5' RACE. TCRdb names Illumina NovaSeq 6000 as the instrument used. The raw public data were reprocessed by TCRdb itself: fastp quality trimming at Q25, MiXCR clonotype calling, in-frame beta chains only. A single entry per CDR3 protein holds the most common genes and DNA from its merged rows. The sample contains around 310,000 distinct CDR3 sequences, approximately 3.9% of them found a single time. Roughly 26% of the sample goes to the ten largest clones. What the treatment or condition label conveys for this sample: live attenuated yellow fever vaccine strain. The source was PBMCs, collected 5 days after the yellow fever booster vaccination. Receptors were obtained from a man aged 18 to 30 who received the YFV17D yellow fever vaccine.

The chain combines TRBV27 with TRBJ1-6; D is unclear. Trimming removed 1 base from V and 6 bases from J, with 4 bases in between. CDR3 length: 13 residues. CDR1 is MNHEY and CDR2 is SMNVEV in the germline V gene (reference sequence). The CDR3 region is CASSLWSNSPLHF. The DNA for the CDR3 is TGTGCCAGCAGTTTATGGTCTAATTCACCCCTCCACTTT.

The chain couples TRBV20-1 to TRBJ1-1, with D tentatively TRBD1 (5 bases). This CDR3 is built from 13 residues. CDR1 is DFQATT, CDR2 SNEGSKA, per germline (reference sequence). CDR3 nucleotide sequence: TGCAGGGGCCTGGGGGATATGAACACTGAAGCTTTCTTT. Its translation: CRGLGDMNTEAFF.

In this sample, this clonotype turned up once. Lacking the conserved final phenylalanine or tryptophan, this CDR3 likely reflects a read error. The gene calls are TRBV10-3 and TRBJ2-3, with D perhaps TRBD2 (5 bases). There are 15 residues in the CDR3. The V end was cut by 3 bases, the J end by 2 bases, with 12 bases between. Germline V gene lookup returns CDR1 ENHRY and CDR2 SYGVKD. CDR3 region: CAISDGSGFTDTQYV. The CDR3 coding sequence is TGTGCCATCAGTGACGGAAGCGGATTCACAGATACGCAGTATGTT.

V and J are TRBV7-8 and TRBJ1-5, with 8 bases lining up with TRBD1. The germline CDR1 and CDR2 sequences are SGHVS and FQNEAQ. The CDR3 is 19 residues long. Trimming cost V 0 bases and J 4 bases; bases outside gene matches: 14. DNA for the CDR3: TGTGCCAGCAGCTTAGCGCTTACCACCCGGACAGGGATTAATCAGCCCCAGCATTTT. Translating it yields CASSLALTTRTGINQPQHF.

This clonotype was detected only a few times. This rearrangement joins TRBV20-1 to TRBJ2-7; 10 bases are shared with TRBD1. The germline gives CDR1 DFQATT, CDR2 SNEGSKA (reference sequence). CDR3 length: 13 residues. Trimming at V came to 8 bases and at J to 7 bases, leaving 11 bases not matched to a gene. The DNA for the CDR3 is TGCAGTTTAGTCGCCGGGACAGGGGCTGAGCAGTACTTC. This sequence encodes CSLVAGTGAEQYF.

This clonotype was recorded at least ten times. The chain recombines TRBV7-9 with TRBJ1-2, with D hard to call. CDR3 length: 15 residues. The germline CDR1 and CDR2 sequences are SEHNR and FQNEAQ (reference sequence). V dropped 3 bases and J dropped 0 bases, with 11 bases sitting between them. The CDR3 protein is CASSLGLLANYGYTF. The CDR3, as DNA: TGTGCCAGCAGCTTGGGTCTTTTAGCTAACTATGGCTACACCTTC.

This clonotype was seen more than once but under ten times. V usage is TRBV30 and J usage is TRBJ2-1; TRBD2 aligns across 9 bases. Per germline, CDR1 GTSNPN and CDR2 SVGIG (reference sequence). V shed 3 bases and J 7 bases; nucleotides not matched to a gene: 4. The CDR3 contains 13 residues. Written as DNA, the CDR3 is TGTGCCTGGAGAGCGGGGGGTAGGAATGAGCAGTTCTTC. Encoded protein: CAWRAGGRNEQFF.

The V call is TRBV4-1, the J call TRBJ2-7; TRBD1 matches 8 bases. Germline assignment: CDR1 MGHRA and CDR2 YSYEKL. This CDR3 is built from 13 residues. The DNA of the CDR3 is TGCGCCAGCAGCCAAGCGGGTGGGACAGGCCCGCACGTC. It yields the protein CASSQAGGTGPHV.

This clonotype has at least ten counts. The chain carries TRBV7-2 and TRBJ2-7, with 8 positions matching TRBD1. Germline-derived CDR1 and CDR2 are SGHTA and FQGNSA. Unmatched junction bases numbered 2, after V lost 1 base and J lost 0 bases. CDR3 length: 15 amino acids. The CDR3 spells CASSLDRGFSYEQYF. DNA for the CDR3: TGTGCCAGCAGCTTAGACAGGGGGTTCTCCTACGAGCAGTACTTC.

This chain joins TRBV5-4 and TRBJ1-1, with TRBD1 matching over 9 bases. Germline V gene sequence: CDR1 SGHNT, CDR2 YYREEE (reference sequence). V shed 4 bases, J shed 0 bases, and the junction held 13 bases outside the gene matches. CDR3 size: 18 residues. The CDR3 loop is CASSRPGTGSRMNTEAFF. CDR3 DNA sequence: TGTGCCAGCAGCCGTCCCGGGACAGGGAGTAGAATGAACACTGAAGCTTTCTTT. The whole variable domain, remainder taken from reference TRBV5-4 and TRBJ1-1, is ETGVTQSPTHLIKTRGQQVTLRCSSQSGHNTVSWYQQALGQGPQFIFQYYREEENGRGNFPPRFSGLQFPNYSSELNVNALELDDSALYLCASSRPGTGSRMNTEAFFGQGTRLTVV.

This clonotype has ten or more counts. This chain joins TRBV3-1 and TRBJ2-3, with a tentative D call TRBD2 (5 bases). V gave up 0 bases and J gave up 3 bases, with 10 bases separating them. From germline, CDR1 is LGHDT and CDR2 YNNKEL (reference sequence). CDR3 length: 15 residues. The CDR3 protein is CASSQEPLVTDTQYF. CDR3 DNA: TGTGCCAGCAGCCAAGAACCACTAGTAACAGATACGCAGTATTTT.

This clonotype was seen a handful of times. The V call is TRBV6-5, the J call TRBJ2-2; D is unclear. The CDR3 runs 13 residues. Trimming shortened V by 4 bases and J by 3 bases, and 6 bases separated the two germline ends. From germline, CDR1 is MNHEY and CDR2 SVGAGI. The DNA for the CDR3 is TGTGCCAGCAGTTCCCCTCACACCGGGGAGCTGTTTTTT. It is translated as CASSSPHTGELFF.

This clonotype was seen a handful of times. The chain combines TRBV9 with TRBJ2-5, with unresolved D. The germline gives CDR1 SGDLS, CDR2 YYNGEE. The CDR3 loop spans 18 amino acids. Trimming cost V 4 bases and J 2 bases, with 24 bases left between them. The CDR3 here is CASSPFRGPDFLQETQYF. The CDR3 DNA is TGTGCCAGCAGCCCTTTCAGAGGTCCCGATTTCCTTCAAGAGACCCAGTACTTC.

V is TRBV3-1 and J is TRBJ1-5; TRBD1 matches at 10 bases. Germline CDR1 LGHDT, CDR2 YNNKEL (reference sequence). Unmatched junction bases numbered 4, after V lost 3 bases and J lost 5 bases. The CDR3 is 15 amino acids. This CDR3 is CASSQGDRGHQPQHF. The CDR3 DNA follows: TGTGCCAGCAGCCAGGGCGACAGGGGGCATCAGCCCCAGCATTTT.

This clonotype was seen a few times. The chain recombines TRBV11-2 with TRBJ1-1; unclear D gene. The germline V and J ends were trimmed by 5 bases and 1 base, with 11 bases remaining between them. The CDR3 runs to 14 residues. Germline loops: CDR1 SGHAT, CDR2 FQNNGV. In DNA, the CDR3 is TGTGCCAGCAGCACTAGGGCCTCGAACACTGAAGCTTTCTTT. Amino acids: CASSTRASNTEAFF.

This clonotype was seen more than once but under ten times. The chain has TRBV20-1 and TRBJ1-6, with D perhaps matching TRBD1 (5 bases). Between the trimmed V and J ends, which lost 4 bases and 11 bases, there was a span of 18 bases. The germline CDR1 and CDR2 sequences are DFQATT and SNEGSKA (reference sequence). CDR3 length: 14 residues. In nucleotides, the CDR3 is TGCAGTGCTAAAATGAGTTCCGGGGGTCCACCCCTCCACTTT. Translating gives CSAKMSSGGPPLHF.

This clonotype was seen a handful of times. The V gene is TRBV6-4, the J gene TRBJ1-1; tentatively, D is TRBD1 (5 bases). Trimming took off 0 bases at V and 6 bases at J, with 11 bases between the two ends. The germline gives CDR1 MRHNA, CDR2 SNTAGT. The CDR3 has 14 residues. The chain's CDR3 is CASSDSSRGPEAFF. The CDR3 DNA follows: TGTGCCAGCAGTGACTCCTCGAGGGGCCCTGAAGCTTTCTTT.

V usage is TRBV20-1 and J usage is TRBJ1-6, with 8 bases matching TRBD1. This CDR3 has 13 amino acids. Germline loops: CDR1 DFQATT, CDR2 SNEGSKA (reference sequence). With 6 bases clipped from V and 13 bases from J, the junction kept 11 bases outside the gene matches. As DNA, the CDR3 is TGCAGTGCATATAGCCAGGGGGCCGGGCCCCTCCACTTT. Protein sequence: CSAYSQGAGPLHF.

There are a few counts of this clonotype. The chain employs TRBV18 and TRBJ1-6; D uncertain. CDR3 length equals 15 residues. From germline, CDR1 is KGHSH and CDR2 LQKENI. Trimming took off 0 bases at V and 4 bases at J, with 7 bases between the two ends. The DNA for the CDR3 is TGTGCCAGCTCACCACCCCCGGGATATAATTCACCCCTCCACTTT. Its protein is CASSPPPGYNSPLHF.

This clonotype showed up many times. The V gene is TRBV29-1, the J gene TRBJ2-3, with D unresolved. The CDR3 totals 12 residues. With 7 bases removed from V and 0 bases from J, the gap between germline ends came to 8 bases. Germline V lookup: CDR1 SQVTM, CDR2 ANQGSEA. In DNA form, the CDR3 reads TGCAGCGGGAGACCCAGCACAGATACGCAGTATTTT. As protein: CSGRPSTDTQYF.

This clonotype was picked up a small number of times. The rearrangement joins TRBV4-1 to TRBJ1-2; a weak D match, TRBD1 (6 bases). V lost 4 bases to trimming and J lost 4 bases, with 13 bases between them. CDR1 MGHRA and CDR2 YSYEKL come from the germline V gene. The CDR3 spans 14 residues. The CDR3 reads CASSRERGTYGYTF. The CDR3, as DNA: TGCGCCAGCAGCCGGGAGAGGGGGACCTATGGCTACACCTTC.

The CDR3 here is CSARGLAGTSNTGELFF. For the CDR3, the DNA is TGCAGTGCCAGGGGACTAGCGGGGACATCGAACACCGGGGAGCTGTTTTTT. V and J are TRBV20-1 and TRBJ2-2; 13 bases are a match to TRBD2. V was clipped by 6 bases and J by 0 bases; unmatched bases: 7. The CDR3 is 17 amino acids. Germline CDR1 is DFQATT and CDR2 is SNEGSKA (reference sequence).

This clonotype was found a few times. The rearrangement joins TRBV30 to TRBJ2-3; 12 bases are shared with TRBD2. J gave up 5 bases and V 4 bases, and 4 bases lay outside the gene matches. The CDR3 runs to 14 residues. The germline CDR1 and CDR2 sequences are GTSNPN and SVGIG (reference sequence). The DNA for the CDR3 is TGTGCCTGGACTAGCGGGGGGGCGGTAGATACGCAGTATTTT. Amino acids: CAWTSGGAVDTQYF.

This clonotype was seen at least ten times. The chain recombines TRBV20-1 with TRBJ2-3, with D possibly matching TRBD1 (5 bases). Germline V lookup: CDR1 DFQATT, CDR2 SNEGSKA (reference sequence). The CDR3 length is 14 residues. Trimming stripped 0 bases from V and 1 base from J, with 8 bases between. The CDR3 region is CSARDFRGTDTQYF. CDR3 DNA sequence: TGCAGTGCTAGAGATTTCAGGGGCACAGATACGCAGTATTTT.

This clonotype was seen a few times. The chain couples TRBV30 to TRBJ2-6; D may match TRBD1 or TRBD2 (6 bases each). Germline lookup yields CDR1 GTSNPN and CDR2 SVGIG (reference sequence). This CDR3 comprises 16 residues. The germline V and J ends were trimmed by 2 bases and 0 bases, with 11 bases remaining between them. CDR3: CAWSQGTPSGANVLTF. CDR3 sequence (DNA): TGTGCCTGGAGTCAGGGGACTCCCTCTGGGGCCAACGTCCTGACTTTC.

The chain has TRBV12-3 or TRBV12-4 and TRBJ2-1; D is undetermined. The V gene lost 1 base and the J gene lost 7 bases, with 20 bases spanning the gap. CDR3 length: 17 amino acids. The CDR3 spells CASSLVPRPNLGNEQFF. The CDR3 coding sequence is TGTGCCAGCAGTTTAGTTCCTCGGCCGAATTTGGGGAATGAGCAGTTCTTC.